A selection of T cell receptor beta chains follows, all from one sample in a study of blood T cell repertoires in COVID-19. The table came from immunoSEQ multiplex PCR; TCRdb's copy has only in-frame clones and leaves some out. The sample lists fewer than 250,000 clones, approximately 84% seen once, with about 4% in the top ten. Specimen: peripheral blood. The receptors were gathered from a man aged 45-60 years with acute or convalescent COVID-19. Each CDR3 is given with its conserved first and last residue. A D gene is named only where the DNA matches it firmly. A clone size is listed for some rows: how often the clone was seen (once, few, many), or a class if it is expanded.

DNA: TGTGCCAGCAGTCGAACTAGCGCCAATGAGCAGTTCTTC; CDR3: CASSRTSANEQFF; D: TRBD2; J: TRBJ2-1; size: NA; V: TRBV12-3/TRBV12-4
DNA: TGTGCCAGCAGCTCACAGGGCGGCTCCTACAATGAGCAGTTCTTC; CDR3: CASSSQGGSYNEQFF; D: NA; J: TRBJ2-1; size: NA; V: TRBV7-9
DNA: TGTGCCAGCAGACAACAGGGCTACGAGCAGTACTTC; CDR3: CASRQQGYEQYF; D: NA; J: TRBJ2-7; size: NA; V: TRBV6-6
DNA: TGTGCCAGCAGTCAACGGTTCTCTGGGGCCAACGTCCTGACTTTC; CDR3: CASSQRFSGANVLTF; D: NA; J: TRBJ2-6; size: NA; V: TRBV27
DNA: TGTGCCAGTACCCCTCGGGACAGGGGCACAGATACGCAGTATTTT; CDR3: CASTPRDRGTDTQYF; D: TRBD1; J: TRBJ2-3; size: NA; V: TRBV19
DNA: TGTGCCAGCAGTTATAGTCGGACAGTTAATTCACCCCTCCACTTT; CDR3: CASSYSRTVNSPLHF; D: NA; J: TRBJ1-6; size: NA; V: TRBV6-5
DNA: TGTGCCACAGCCGGGAAGAACACCGGGGAGCTGTTTTTT; CDR3: CATAGKNTGELFF; D: NA; J: TRBJ2-2; size: NA; V: TRBV24-1
DNA: TGTGCCAGCAGCCAAGATACGGGGGTCCCTTATAATTCACCCCTCCACTTT; CDR3: CASSQDTGVPYNSPLHF; D: NA; J: TRBJ1-6; size: few; V: TRBV3-1/TRBV3-2
DNA: TGTGCCAGCAGCGAGACAGGGGCCAGATCAGACTTTGGCTACACCTTC; CDR3: CASSETGARSDFGYTF; D: TRBD1; J: TRBJ1-2; size: once; V: TRBV6-6
DNA: TGTGCCAGCAGCCGGACAGGGGCGATGAACACTGAAGCTTTCTTT; CDR3: CASSRTGAMNTEAFF; D: TRBD1; J: TRBJ1-1; size: NA; V: TRBV7-3
DNA: TGTGCCATCACCCCCCGAGGTCCAGAAGTCTCCGGGGAGCTGTTTTTT; CDR3: CAITPRGPEVSGELFF; D: NA; J: TRBJ2-2; size: NA; V: TRBV10-3
DNA: TGTGCCAGCAGCGCTGGACAGAGCAATCAGCCCCAGCATTTT; CDR3: CASSAGQSNQPQHF; D: NA; J: TRBJ1-5; size: NA; V: TRBV5-6
DNA: TGTGCCACTCGCCTTTTACAGAACAATGAGCAGTTCTTC; CDR3: CATRLLQNNEQFF; D: NA; J: TRBJ2-1; size: NA; V: TRBV10-3
DNA: TGTGCCAGCAGTTATTACAGGGGGAGCTCCTACGAGCAGTACTTC; CDR3: CASSYYRGSSYEQYF; D: TRBD1; J: TRBJ2-7; size: NA; V: TRBV6-5
DNA: TGTGCCAGCAGCCCCGATGGCCTAGCGGGGCGGGGATACATTCAGTACTTC; CDR3: CASSPDGLAGRGYIQYF; D: TRBD2; J: TRBJ2-4; size: NA; V: TRBV7-2
DNA: TGTGCCAGCAGCGTAACGGTTGGCGGGGCTGAGACCCAGTACTTC; CDR3: CASSVTVGGAETQYF; D: NA; J: TRBJ2-5; size: NA; V: TRBV9
DNA: TGTGCCAGCAGTTCACGGGTCGGCGAAGCTTTCTTT; CDR3: CASSSRVGEAFF; D: NA; J: TRBJ1-1; size: NA; V: TRBV28
DNA: TGCGCCAGCTGTGCCGGGACTCCTTCTAGCGAGCAGTACTTC; CDR3: CASCAGTPSSEQYF; D: NA; J: TRBJ2-7; size: NA; V: TRBV5-1
DNA: TGTGCCAGTAGTATATCGCGGACAGGCGAAGCTTTCTTT; CDR3: CASSISRTGEAFF; D: TRBD1; J: TRBJ1-1; size: NA; V: TRBV19
DNA: TGTGCCAGCAGCCAAGATTCCGCCCCGGTGTACAATGAGCAGTTCTTC; CDR3: CASSQDSAPVYNEQFF; D: NA; J: TRBJ2-1; size: NA; V: TRBV4-2
DNA: TGTGCTAGCAGCTTAGGACTAGCGGTTTACAATGAGCAGTTCTTC; CDR3: CASSLGLAVYNEQFF; D: TRBD2; J: TRBJ2-1; size: NA; V: TRBV7-7
DNA: TGTGCCAGCAGCATCACAGGGTCGGAGGAAAAACTGTTTTTT; CDR3: CASSITGSEEKLFF; D: NA; J: TRBJ1-4; size: NA; V: TRBV11-2
DNA: TGTGCCAGCAGCGCGGGGGGACTAGCGGGATTCTACGAGCAGTACTTC; CDR3: CASSAGGLAGFYEQYF; D: TRBD2; J: TRBJ2-7; size: few; V: TRBV9
DNA: TGTGCCAGCAGTTCCCTCCAGGGAGGGGACGAAAAACTGTTTTTT; CDR3: CASSSLQGGDEKLFF; D: NA; J: TRBJ1-4; size: NA; V: TRBV6-5
DNA: TGTGCCAGCAGCCAAGATACAGGGAGCACAGATACGCAGTATTTT; CDR3: CASSQDTGSTDTQYF; D: NA; J: TRBJ2-3; size: NA; V: TRBV3-1/TRBV3-2
DNA: TGTGCCAGCAGCTTCGGGGGTGAAAAACTGTTTTTT; CDR3: CASSFGGEKLFF; D: NA; J: TRBJ1-4; size: NA; V: TRBV11-2
DNA: TGTGCCAGCAGCGTAGCGGGTCAAGAGACCCAGTACTTC; CDR3: CASSVAGQETQYF; D: NA; J: TRBJ2-5; size: NA; V: TRBV9
DNA: TGTGCCAGCAGCCCGAGTACCACGTACACTGAAGCTTTCTTT; CDR3: CASSPSTTYTEAFF; D: NA; J: TRBJ1-1; size: NA; V: TRBV5-6
DNA: TGTGCCAGCAGGCCCAGGCCTAGCGGCCGCACAGATACGCAGTATTTT; CDR3: CASRPRPSGRTDTQYF; D: TRBD2; J: TRBJ2-3; size: once; V: TRBV7-8
DNA: TGCGCCAGCAGCTTGGAAGGCGGCACTGAAGCTTTCTTT; CDR3: CASSLEGGTEAFF; D: NA; J: TRBJ1-1; size: NA; V: TRBV5-1
DNA: TGTGCCAGCAGGTTATCCGGGACTAGCATAACCGGGGAGCTGTTTTTT; CDR3: CASRLSGTSITGELFF; D: TRBD2; J: TRBJ2-2; size: NA; V: TRBV25-1
DNA: TGTGCCAGCAGGGGAGGGGTCTCCTACAATGAGCAGTTCTTC; CDR3: CASRGGVSYNEQFF; D: TRBD2; J: TRBJ2-1; size: NA; V: TRBV14
DNA: TGTGCCAGCAGCCTTCACGGGGTGGCAGACCAAGAGACCCAGTACTTC; CDR3: CASSLHGVADQETQYF; D: NA; J: TRBJ2-5; size: NA; V: TRBV3-1/TRBV3-2
DNA: TGTGCCAGCAGCCGCGGGACCGCTGAAGCTTTCTTT; CDR3: CASSRGTAEAFF; D: NA; J: TRBJ1-1; size: NA; V: TRBV11-3
DNA: TGTGCCAGTGGACAGGATTATAATTCACCCCTCCACTTT; CDR3: CASGQDYNSPLHF; D: TRBD1; J: TRBJ1-6; size: NA; V: TRBV6-5
DNA: TGTGCCAGCTCACCAAGATCGCCGGGGTCTGGGGCCAACGTCCTGACTTTC; CDR3: CASSPRSPGSGANVLTF; D: NA; J: TRBJ2-6; size: NA; V: TRBV18
DNA: TGTGCCAGCAGTTTAAGGTCGGGAGAGACCCAGTACTTC; CDR3: CASSLRSGETQYF; D: NA; J: TRBJ2-5; size: NA; V: TRBV27
DNA: TGTGCTAGTGGTTTGGAACAGGGGGGCTACGAGCAGTACTTC; CDR3: CASGLEQGGYEQYF; D: TRBD1; J: TRBJ2-7; size: NA; V: TRBV12-5
DNA: TGTGCCAGCAGCTTGGCGGGGGTCGGCAATCAGCCCCAGCATTTT; CDR3: CASSLAGVGNQPQHF; D: NA; J: TRBJ1-5; size: NA; V: TRBV7-9
DNA: TGTGCCAGCAGTTCCCGGACTAGCGCCCCTTACGAGCAGTACTTC; CDR3: CASSSRTSAPYEQYF; D: TRBD2; J: TRBJ2-7; size: NA; V: TRBV27
DNA: TGTGCCAGCAGCGTAAATGTAGCGGGGGGGGATACGCAGTATTTT; CDR3: CASSVNVAGGDTQYF; D: TRBD2; J: TRBJ2-3; size: NA; V: TRBV9
DNA: TGCGCCAGCAGCTTGGTTGCGAACGAGCAGTACTTC; CDR3: CASSLVANEQYF; D: NA; J: TRBJ2-7; size: NA; V: TRBV5-1
DNA: TGTGCCAGCAGTTTCGCTACTGAGGAGCAGTTCTTC; CDR3: CASSFATEEQFF; D: NA; J: TRBJ2-1; size: NA; V: TRBV12-3/TRBV12-4
DNA: TGCGCCAGCAGCTTGTGGACTGGAGGACAGGCCTACGAGCAGTACTTC; CDR3: CASSLWTGGQAYEQYF; D: TRBD1; J: TRBJ2-7; size: NA; V: TRBV5-1
DNA: TGTGCCAGCTCACCGGGACAGGGCAATCAGCCCCAGCATTTT; CDR3: CASSPGQGNQPQHF; D: TRBD1; J: TRBJ1-5; size: NA; V: TRBV18
DNA: TGTGCCAGCTCACCGGCCATGTTTAAAGCTTTCTTT; CDR3: CASSPAMFKAFF; D: NA; J: TRBJ1-1; size: NA; V: TRBV18
DNA: TGTGCCAGCAGTGAAGCCCCAGAATGGTATTCACCCCTCCACTTT; CDR3: CASSEAPEWYSPLHF; D: NA; J: TRBJ1-6; size: NA; V: TRBV6-1
DNA: TGTGCCATTACTAGCGGGGGGGCAGCAGATACGCAGTATTTT; CDR3: CAITSGGAADTQYF; D: TRBD2; J: TRBJ2-3; size: NA; V: TRBV10-3
DNA: TGTGCCAGCAGTCACAGTAGGGGAACAGATACGCAGTATTTT; CDR3: CASSHSRGTDTQYF; D: NA; J: TRBJ2-3; size: NA; V: TRBV11-3
DNA: TGCGCCAGCAGCTTGGGGGGACAGGGGAACTATGGCTACACCTTC; CDR3: CASSLGGQGNYGYTF; D: TRBD1; J: TRBJ1-2; size: NA; V: TRBV5-1
DNA: TGTGCCAGCAGCGGGCAGAGCTATGGCTACACCTTC; CDR3: CASSGQSYGYTF; D: NA; J: TRBJ1-2; size: NA; V: TRBV21-1
DNA: TGCGCCAGCAGACGGACAGGGGGCTACCAAGAGACCCAGTACTTC; CDR3: CASRRTGGYQETQYF; D: TRBD1; J: TRBJ2-5; size: NA; V: TRBV5-1
DNA: TGTGCCGGGAGGAGGAACACTGAAGCTTTCTTT; CDR3: CAGRRNTEAFF; D: NA; J: TRBJ1-1; size: NA; V: TRBV28
DNA: TGTGCCAGCAGCAAACGTACTAGCTGGACAGATACGCAGTATTTT; CDR3: CASSKRTSWTDTQYF; D: NA; J: TRBJ2-3; size: NA; V: TRBV6-5
DNA: TGTGCCAGCAGTTACCAACGGGACAGAACCTACGAGCAGTACTTC; CDR3: CASSYQRDRTYEQYF; D: TRBD1; J: TRBJ2-7; size: NA; V: TRBV6-5
DNA: TGTGCCAGCAGCCCGGGGACAGGGGAAGATACGCAGTATTTT; CDR3: CASSPGTGEDTQYF; D: TRBD1; J: TRBJ2-3; size: NA; V: TRBV7-3